Presented here are 14 T cell receptor beta chains from one specimen sequenced in a study of CD8 T cells in Susac syndrome. Random-hexamer reverse transcription was applied to about 0.5 to 1 ug RNA. TCRdb reanalysed the immunoSEQ multiplex PCR reads using MiXCR and keeps one entry per CDR3 protein. The table lists some 77,000 distinct CDR3 sequences, around 93% of them singletons. The sequenced material came from CD4+ T cells from PBMCs. Receptor source: a human donor with Susac syndrome.

This sequence joins TRBV19 and TRBJ1-5; TRBD1 might be the D (5 bases). The V gene's germline CDR1 is LNHDA and CDR2 SQIVND (reference sequence). This CDR3 is 15 amino acids long. V was pared by 4 bases and J by 6 bases, with 16 bases between. The CDR3 protein is CASSTVQGRSQPQHF. CDR3 DNA sequence: TGTGCCAGTAGTACCGTCCAGGGTCGATCTCAGCCCCAGCATTTT. Full variable domain (outside the CDR3, taken from reference TRBV19 and TRBJ1-5): DGGITQSPKYLFRKEGQNVTLSCEQNLNHDAMYWYRQDPGQGLRLIYYSQIVNDFQKGDIAEGYSVSREKKESFPLTVTSAQKNPTAFYLCASSTVQGRSQPQHFGDGTRLSIL.

The V call is TRBV7-9, the J call TRBJ1-1; D is uncertain. This CDR3 comprises 13 residues. Germline values: CDR1 SEHNR, CDR2 FQNEAQ (reference sequence). V was trimmed by 6 bases and J by 7 bases, leaving 15 bases between them. CDR3 DNA: TGTGCCAGCAGGCCGTTAATCGGTGTTGAAGCTTTCTTT. As protein: CASRPLIGVEAFF.

The chain is built from TRBV15 and TRBJ1-1, with D maybe TRBD1 (5 bases). The CDR3 is made up of 14 amino acids. Trimming stripped 0 bases from V and 4 bases from J, with 9 bases between. Germline V CDR1 and CDR2: LNHNV, YYDKDF (reference sequence). For the CDR3, the DNA is TGTGCCACCAGCAGAGAGCTGACAGCCACTGAAGCTTTCTTT. It codes for CATSRELTATEAFF.

The chain employs TRBV12-3 or TRBV12-4 and TRBJ2-7; 12 bases line up with TRBD1. The CDR3 loop spans 15 amino acids. Trimming cost V 6 bases and J 6 bases; bases outside gene matches: 9. The CDR3, as DNA: TGTGCCAGCAGCCCCCCCGGGACAGGGGGCCCCGAGCAGTACTTC. This translates into CASSPPGTGGPEQYF.

This chain connects TRBV2 to TRBJ2-7; 11 nucleotides agree with TRBD1. This CDR3 region has 16 residues. V lost 3 bases to trimming and J lost 3 bases; unmatched junction nucleotides: 7. Germline loops: CDR1 SNHLY, CDR2 FYNNEI. CDR3 in DNA: TGTGCCAGCAGTGATCAAGGACAGGGGGCTTTCTACGAGCAGTACTTC. As protein: CASSDQGQGAFYEQYF.

The J gene is TRBJ1-2, the V gene TRBV20-1; D unresolved. Germline V gene lookup returns CDR1 DFQATT and CDR2 SNEGSKA (reference sequence). The CDR3 has 17 residues. V was shortened by 0 bases and J by 2 bases, with 19 bases between the two germline ends. The CDR3 here is CSARDGRGTPGNYGYTF. CDR3 coding DNA: TGCAGTGCTAGAGATGGAAGAGGAACACCAGGCAACTATGGCTACACCTTC.

This chain links TRBV7-6 with TRBJ1-2; D perhaps matches TRBD1 (6 bases). The CDR3 length is 14 residues. The ends were cut back, 5 bases at V and 4 bases at J, with 14 bases in the middle. Germline V gene data show CDR1 as SGHVS and CDR2 as FNYEAQ. This CDR3 reads CASSIQGGSYGYTF. CDR3 in DNA: TGTGCCAGCAGCATACAGGGTGGCTCCTATGGCTACACCTTC.

The chain is built from TRBV28 and TRBJ1-6; D might be TRBD1 (6 bases). CDR3 size: 15 residues. V lost 3 bases to trimming and J lost 9 bases, with 15 bases between them. CDR1 and CDR2 (germline): MDHEN, SYDVKM. The CDR3 DNA is TGTGCCAGCAGTTTGTACCAGGGGCGGGGTTCACCCCTCCACTTT. It encodes CASSLYQGRGSPLHF.

This chain joins TRBV7-6 and TRBJ1-6; D possibly corresponds to TRBD1 (6 bases). CDR1 SGHVS and CDR2 FNYEAQ come from the germline V gene. This CDR3 has 14 residues. The germline V and J ends were trimmed by 1 base and 10 bases, with 11 bases remaining between them. CDR3 amino acids: CASSLGGDTSPLHF. CDR3 bases: TGTGCCAGCAGCTTAGGCGGGGACACGTCACCCCTCCACTTT.

The chain recombines TRBV28 with TRBJ2-1; weak D call: TRBD1 (6 bases). The V gene's germline CDR1 is MDHEN and CDR2 SYDVKM. Between the trimmed V and J ends, which lost 2 bases and 6 bases, there was a span of 11 bases. The length of the CDR3 is 14 residues. This chain's CDR3 is CASSLVGASNEQFF. CDR3 coding DNA: TGTGCCAGCAGTTTAGTGGGGGCGAGCAATGAGCAGTTCTTC.

V is TRBV9 and J is TRBJ2-3, with 7 bases that match TRBD1. The ends lost 0 bases at V and 5 bases at J; junction bases unmatched: 9. Per the germline V gene, CDR1 is SGDLS and CDR2 is YYNGEE. This CDR3 region has 16 residues. The CDR3 sequence is CASSVVEGGPGDTQYF. The CDR3 bases are TGTGCCAGCAGCGTAGTGGAAGGGGGCCCTGGAGATACGCAGTATTTT.

The chain joins TRBV6-2 or TRBV6-3 to TRBJ2-3; D uncertain. Trimming removed 10 bases from V and 7 bases from J, with 18 bases in between. The CDR3 covers 13 residues. CDR1 is MNHEY and CDR2 is SVGEGT in the germline V gene. Here the CDR3 reads CATQPIPFHTQYF. In DNA, the CDR3 is TGTGCCACCCAACCTATACCGTTCCATACGCAGTATTTT.

The chain links TRBV6-2 or TRBV6-3 to TRBJ1-1, with D possibly matching TRBD1 (6 bases). The CDR3 runs 17 residues. The V end was cut by 2 bases, the J end by 0 bases, with 16 bases between. Germline V gene data show CDR1 as MNHEY and CDR2 as SVGEGT. The CDR3 loop reads CASSYRREGDMNTEAFF. The CDR3 DNA is TGTGCCAGCAGTTACCGGAGGGAAGGGGACATGAACACTGAAGCTTTCTTT.

The V and J genes are TRBV6-4 and TRBJ1-1; D perhaps matches TRBD1 (5 bases). V was clipped by 9 bases and J by 4 bases, with 12 bases between them. Germline CDR1 MRHNA, CDR2 SNTAGT. The CDR3 has 12 amino acids. CDR3 sequence reads: CARRGDGTEAFF. The CDR3 bases are TGTGCCAGAAGGGGTGATGGCACTGAAGCTTTCTTT.